The 24 T cell receptor beta chains reported below all come from one sample, sequenced in a study of blood T cell repertoires in COVID-19 (dated by TCRdb to the early 2020s). Receptor amplification or capture employed the immunoSEQ multiplex PCR assay. Entries here come from immuneACCESS through TCRdb and include only in-frame sequences with V and J called. Some clones fail to appear in such tables; in the studies checked, an unresolved V gene covers under half of the shortfall, and the cause of the remainder is unknown. This sample holds about 250,000 clones; about nine tenths were observed only once. The ten largest clones represent around 3% of the sample. Specimen: peripheral blood. These receptors originate from a woman younger than 45 with active or convalescent COVID-19.

This rearrangement joins TRBV12-3 or TRBV12-4 to TRBJ2-4, with D possibly matching TRBD2 (5 bases). Trimming stripped 3 bases from V and 10 bases from J, with 13 bases between. There are 13 residues in the CDR3. CDR3 sequence reads: CASSLAGPLIQYF. The CDR3 bases are TGTGCCAGCAGTTTGGCGGGTCCGCTTATTCAGTACTTC.

V gene TRBV10-1 combines with J gene TRBJ2-1; 7 bases are a match to TRBD2. The CDR3 runs to 14 residues. V trimming: 2 bases; J trimming: 3 bases; junction bases outside the gene matches: 1. Germline CDR1 WNHNN, CDR2 SYGVQD (reference sequence). The CDR3 spells CASSEGGGYNEQFF. The CDR3 region has the DNA TGCGCCAGCAGTGAGGGGGGGGGCTACAATGAGCAGTTCTTC.

In DNA, the CDR3 is TGCAGCGTTCGGACAGGGAGGGACACTGAAGCTTTCTTT. Its protein is CSVRTGRDTEAFF. The J gene is TRBJ1-1, the V gene TRBV29-1; 8 bases are shared with TRBD1. The germline V gene encodes CDR1 SQVTM and CDR2 ANQGSEA. The CDR3 has 13 residues. The trim removed 5 bases at V and 3 bases at J, leaving 5 bases unmatched.

Only a few counts were recorded for this clone. This chain links TRBV18 with TRBJ1-2; a possible D gene is TRBD1 (6 bases). V was shortened by 5 bases and J by 6 bases, with 22 bases between the two germline ends. The CDR3 is made up of 16 amino acids. Germline CDR1 reads KGHSH; CDR2 reads LQKENI. The CDR3 loop reads CASSSTGTPGVDGYTF. CDR3 nucleotide sequence: TGTGCCAGCTCATCTACAGGGACCCCCGGGGTTGATGGCTACACCTTC.

The chain is built from TRBV7-6 and TRBJ2-7; 12 nucleotides match TRBD2. This CDR3 has 16 residues. V lost 5 bases, J lost 2 bases, and 7 bases stayed unmatched. Germline V gene lookup returns CDR1 SGHVS and CDR2 FNYEAQ. The CDR3 DNA follows: TGTGCCAGCAGCCCGTACCTAGCGGGGGGGACCTACGAGCAGTACTTC. This translates into CASSPYLAGGTYEQYF.

The chain recombines TRBV7-2 with TRBJ2-2, with 8 bases aligning to TRBD2. Per germline, CDR1 SGHTA and CDR2 FQGNSA. The trim removed 4 bases at V and 5 bases at J, leaving 6 bases unmatched. The CDR3 has 15 residues. The CDR3 DNA is TGTGCCAGCAGCTCAAACGCGGGGGGTACCGGGGAGCTGTTTTTT. Amino acids: CASSSNAGGTGELFF.

J is TRBJ1-4 and V is TRBV28; 7 bases fit TRBD1. In germline, CDR1 is MDHEN, CDR2 SYDVKM. The CDR3 consists of 13 residues. The V gene end was trimmed by 10 bases and the J gene end by 8 bases; junction bases not matched to a gene: 10. CDR3 sequence (DNA): TGTGCCATCAACAGGGGAGTAGAGGAAAAACTGTTTTTT. This gives the protein CAINRGVEEKLFF.

The chain employs TRBV30 and TRBJ1-2; D may be TRBD1 (5 bases). CDR3 size: 13 residues. Germline V gene sequence: CDR1 GTSNPN, CDR2 SVGIG (reference sequence). Trimming stripped 7 bases from V and 7 bases from J, with 19 bases between. CDR3 amino acids: CAYSRGVSPGYTF. CDR3 bases: TGTGCCTATTCCCGGGGGGTCTCGCCTGGCTACACCTTC.

The chain combines TRBV21-1 with TRBJ2-3; TRBD1 is the table's D call, not checked against the DNA. TRBV21-1 is tagged as a pseudogene. The CDR3 covers 15 residues. CDR3 bases: TGTGCCAGCAGTAACAGGGGGCAGGGGGCAGATACGCAGTATTTT. This codes for CASSNRGQGADTQYF.

As concerns this clone: At the DNA level, this CDR3 is encoded by other sequences in the same sample as well. The V and J genes are TRBV28 and TRBJ1-1; no firm D call. The CDR3 runs 13 residues. V lost 3 bases, J lost 2 bases, and 7 bases lay in between. Germline loops: CDR1 MDHEN, CDR2 SYDVKM. The CDR3 protein is CASSFRGNTEAFF. CDR3 bases: TGTGCCAGCAGTTTCCGCGGTAACACTGAAGCTTTCTTT.

This chain links TRBV5-6 with TRBJ2-7; TRBD1 aligns across 8 bases. Looked up from germline, CDR1 is SGHDT and CDR2 is YYEEEE. The CDR3 has 15 residues. After removal of 2 bases from V and 4 bases from J, the junction contained 8 bases not matched to a gene. CDR3 loop: CASSLYQGARYEQYF. The CDR3 region has the DNA TGTGCCAGCAGCTTATACCAGGGGGCGCGGTACGAGCAGTACTTC. Supplemented by reference TRBV5-6 and TRBJ2-7, the full variable domain reads DAGVTQSPTHLIKTRGQQVTLRCSPKSGHDTVSWYQQALGQGPQFIFQYYEEEERQRGNFPDRFSGHQFPNYSSELNVNALLLGDSALYLCASSLYQGARYEQYFGPGTRLTVT.

The chain has TRBV7-2 and TRBJ2-5, with TRBD2 matching over 11 bases. The CDR3 contains 16 residues. J was trimmed by 5 bases and V by 2 bases; bases with no gene match: 7. Germline lookup yields CDR1 SGHTA and CDR2 FQGNSA. Here the CDR3 reads CASSLRLAGGGETQYF. CDR3 bases: TGTGCCAGCAGCTTAAGGCTAGCGGGGGGTGGGGAGACCCAGTACTTC.

The chain joins TRBV19 to TRBJ2-7; 7 positions match TRBD1. Germline assignment: CDR1 LNHDA and CDR2 SQIVND (reference sequence). The CDR3 length is 14 residues. Losses at the gene ends were 6 bases for V and 0 bases for J; bases not matched to a gene: 5. CDR3: CASSRDRDSYEQYF. The CDR3 DNA sequence: TGTGCCAGTAGCCGTGACAGGGACTCCTACGAGCAGTACTTC.

This clone occurred once. The V call is TRBV28, the J call TRBJ2-1; possible D gene TRBD1, 5 bases. CDR3 length equals 15 residues. Germline assignment: CDR1 MDHEN and CDR2 SYDVKM. The ends were cut back, 4 bases at V and 7 bases at J, with 17 bases in the middle. The CDR3 sequence: CASSSPASGRNEQFF. The CDR3 nucleotides are TGTGCCAGCAGTTCTCCTGCTTCAGGGCGGAATGAGCAGTTCTTC.

This chain connects TRBV7-9 to TRBJ1-2, with D uncertain. Per the germline V gene, CDR1 is SEHNR and CDR2 is FQNEAQ (reference sequence). The CDR3 spans 15 residues. Deletions cut 1 base from V and 4 bases from J, with 13 bases between. The CDR3 sequence is CASSLGARTPYGYTF. For the CDR3, the DNA is TGTGCCAGCAGCTTAGGTGCGAGGACTCCCTATGGCTACACCTTC.

This rearrangement joins TRBV5-1 to TRBJ2-6, with 8 bases that match TRBD1. The CDR3 consists of 18 residues. Germline-derived CDR1 and CDR2 are SGHRS and YFSETQ. V was pared by 0 bases and J by 4 bases, with 9 bases of the junction left unmatched. This CDR3 reads CASSLGGQGRSGANVLTF. The CDR3 region has the DNA TGCGCCAGCAGCTTGGGAGGACAGGGTCGTTCAGGGGCCAACGTCCTGACTTTC.

The gene calls are TRBV18 and TRBJ2-5; TRBD2 matches 9 bases. CDR1 KGHSH and CDR2 LQKENI come from the germline V gene. Losses at the gene ends were 3 bases for V and 2 bases for J; bases not matched to a gene: 7. CDR3 length: 16 amino acids. The CDR3 sequence: CASSPFAAGGQETQYF. As DNA, the CDR3 is TGTGCCAGCTCACCCTTCGCCGCGGGGGGGCAAGAGACCCAGTACTTC.

This chain joins TRBV6-2 or TRBV6-3 and TRBJ2-7, with D hard to call. The CDR3 covers 13 residues. Germline CDR1 reads MNHEY; CDR2 reads SVGEGT. With 5 bases removed from V and 0 bases from J, the gap between germline ends came to 8 bases. CDR3 region: CASSQLSSYEQYF. DNA for the CDR3: TGTGCCAGCAGTCAACTGAGCTCCTACGAGCAGTACTTC.

A note on this clone: Germline is not matched at one junction end, which may reflect a read error. The chain links TRBV6-5 to TRBJ2-7; 8 bases are a match to TRBD2. The CDR3 spans 13 residues. The germline gives CDR1 MNHEY, CDR2 SVGAGI. The CDR3 is CASSRPEAGTRHF. CDR3 sequence (DNA): TGTGCCAGCAGCCGACCCGAGGCCGGGACTAGGCACTTC.

The chain is built from TRBV24-1 and TRBJ1-5; D possibly corresponds to TRBD1 (6 bases). Germline values: CDR1 KGHDR, CDR2 SFDVKD. V lost 5 bases and J 6 bases, leaving 10 bases between the germline ends. CDR3 length: 13 amino acids. DNA for the CDR3: TGTGCCACCAGTGCCGTAGGGGGTCAGCCCCAGCATTTT. Amino acids: CATSAVGGQPQHF.

The CDR3 DNA reads as TGTGCCAGCTCACCGGCAGGGCGGAACACCATATATTTT. Protein product: CASSPAGRNTIYF. The chain is built from TRBV18 and TRBJ1-3; D possibly corresponds to TRBD1 (5 bases). The CDR3 has 13 amino acids. V lost 3 bases, J lost 7 bases, and 10 bases lay in between. Germline-derived CDR1 and CDR2 are KGHSH and LQKENI.

V and J are TRBV19 and TRBJ2-7; D is perhaps TRBD1 (6 bases). Germline values: CDR1 LNHDA, CDR2 SQIVND (reference sequence). The V end was cut by 5 bases, the J end by 3 bases, with 11 bases between. This CDR3 contains 13 residues. CDR3 region: CASSRAGVYEQYF. CDR3 DNA sequence: TGTGCCAGTAGTCGGGCAGGGGTCTACGAGCAGTACTTC.

The chain links TRBV10-3 to TRBJ1-1; D remains ambiguous. There are 13 residues in the CDR3. CDR1 is ENHRY, CDR2 SYGVKD, per germline. The V gene lost 7 bases and the J gene lost 0 bases, with 9 bases spanning the gap. CDR3 sequence reads: CAIMEGLNTEAFF. Written as DNA, the CDR3 is TGTGCCATCATGGAGGGCCTGAACACTGAAGCTTTCTTT.

The chain is built from TRBV12-3 or TRBV12-4 and TRBJ2-1, with no clear D. The CDR3 is made up of 11 amino acids. Trimming stripped 3 bases from V and 9 bases from J, with 6 bases between. CDR3 in DNA: TGTGCCAGCAGTTTCGGTATTGAGCAGTTCTTC. It translates to CASSFGIEQFF.